Below, 26 T cell receptor beta chains from the same sample are listed, as sequenced in a study of shared clonotypes between healthy human individuals. The protocol was immunoSEQ multiplex PCR, while the TCRdb copy is restricted to in-frame clones and leaves out a portion. The repertoire holds some 2,400,000 clones, with 95% as singletons. The specimen sequenced was naive CD4+ T cells sorted from blood. Subset here: CD45RA+ positively selected. These receptor sequences come from a man younger than 35 in good health.

V is TRBV10-2 and J is TRBJ1-1, with D hard to call. Per the germline V gene, CDR1 is WSHSY and CDR2 is SAAADI. Deletions cut 4 bases from V and 3 bases from J, with 18 bases between. This CDR3 is 16 amino acids long. CDR3 in DNA: TGCGCCAGCAGTGGATCTACGGGGAGAAAGCACACTGAAGCTTTCTTT. Its protein is CASSGSTGRKHTEAFF.

The chain joins TRBV30 to TRBJ1-5; D gene unclear. The V end was cut by 5 bases, the J end by 5 bases, with 13 bases between. Germline lookup yields CDR1 GTSNPN and CDR2 SVGIG (reference sequence). The CDR3 loop spans 13 amino acids. The CDR3 loop is CAWGIGSHQPQHF. The CDR3 region has the DNA TGTGCCTGGGGCATCGGATCGCATCAGCCCCAGCATTTT.

On this clone: This same CDR3 is encoded by further DNA sequences in the sample. The rearrangement links TRBV11-2 to TRBJ2-3; no reliable D call. Trimming cost V 3 bases and J 3 bases, with 13 bases left between them. Germline CDR1 reads SGHAT; CDR2 reads FQNNGV. This CDR3 region has 15 residues. The CDR3 coding sequence is TGTGCCAGCAGCTTCGGCGGTTTCGGGACAGATACGCAGTATTTT. Translating gives CASSFGGFGTDTQYF. The full variable domain, with the rest looked up from reference TRBV11-2 and TRBJ2-3, is EAGVAQSPRYKIIEKRQSVAFWCNPISGHATLYWYQQILGQGPKLLIQFQNNGVVDDSQLPKDRFSAERLKGVDSTLKIQPAKLEDSAVYLCASSFGGFGTDTQYFGPGTRLTVL.

This clone is a singleton in its sample. The J gene is TRBJ2-2, the V gene TRBV5-1, with no clear D. The J call could be wrong; TRBJ1-3 is a better fit for the DNA end. CDR3 length: 15 amino acids. The V gene's germline CDR1 is SGHRS and CDR2 YFSETQ. The CDR3 reads CASSLDASSGNTIYF. The CDR3, as DNA: TGCGCCAGCAGCTTGGACGCGAGCTCTGGAAACACCATATATTTT.

This clone was seen just once. The rearrangement links TRBV7-2 to TRBJ2-5; D unresolved. The CDR3 has 14 residues. Germline CDR1 and CDR2: SGHTA and FQGNSA. Trimming shortened V by 3 bases and J by 4 bases, and 12 bases separated the two germline ends. CDR3 sequence reads: CASSFGRALETQYF. Here the CDR3 DNA reads TGTGCCAGCAGCTTCGGTAGGGCACTAGAGACCCAGTACTTC. Looking up the rest from reference TRBV7-2 and TRBJ2-5 gives the full variable domain: GAGVSQSPSNKVTEKGKDVELRCDPISGHTALYWYRQSLGQGLEFLIYFQGNSAPDKSGLPSDRFSAERTGGSVSTLTIQRTQQEDSAVYLCASSFGRALETQYFGPGTRLLVL.

This clone was observed a single time. The genes are TRBV29-1 and TRBJ2-7, with D possibly matching TRBD2 (5 bases). CDR1 is SQVTM, CDR2 ANQGSEA, per germline. V was cut by 7 bases and J by 2 bases, with 15 bases left in between. The CDR3 sequence is 13 residues long. The CDR3 reads CSAAGIGAYEQYF. The DNA of the CDR3 is TGCAGCGCCGCCGGGATTGGAGCCTACGAGCAGTACTTC.

The chain recombines TRBV2 with TRBJ2-2; 11 nucleotides match TRBD1. Germline values: CDR1 SNHLY, CDR2 FYNNEI. The CDR3 runs to 15 residues. V lost 4 bases to trimming and J lost 4 bases; unmatched junction nucleotides: 2. Written as DNA, the CDR3 is TGTGCCAGCAGTGGGGGACAGGGGGGCACCGGGGAGCTGTTTTTT. This translates into CASSGGQGGTGELFF.

The chain is built from TRBV19 and TRBJ2-7; D might be TRBD1 (6 bases). Germline V gene sequence: CDR1 LNHDA, CDR2 SQIVND (reference sequence). Trimming took 3 bases from V and 2 from J, leaving 14 bases between them. The CDR3 sequence is 15 residues long. CDR3 in amino acids: CASSMTAGETYEQYF. In DNA form, the CDR3 reads TGTGCCAGTAGTATGACGGCAGGGGAGACCTACGAGCAGTACTTC.

The chain employs TRBV7-2 and TRBJ2-7; D is possibly TRBD1 (6 bases). The V end was cut by 8 bases, the J end by 2 bases, with 13 bases between. CDR3 length: 13 amino acids. Germline loops: CDR1 SGHTA, CDR2 FQGNSA. Here the CDR3 DNA reads TGTGCCAGCTCGGACAGTTTAACCTACGAGCAGTACTTC. Its protein is CASSDSLTYEQYF.

The genes are TRBV19 and TRBJ1-5; weak D call: TRBD1 (5 bases). CDR1 LNHDA and CDR2 SQIVND come from the germline V gene (reference sequence). V was clipped by 5 bases and J by 3 bases, with 14 bases between them. This CDR3 has 15 residues. This CDR3 is CASSFRQTPNQPQHF. The DNA for the CDR3 is TGTGCCAGTAGTTTCCGACAGACCCCCAATCAGCCCCAGCATTTT.

V and J are TRBV7-8 and TRBJ1-5; no clear D. The CDR3 totals 16 residues. V shed 5 bases and J shed 0 bases, with 14 bases lying between them. CDR1 and CDR2 (germline): SGHVS, FQNEAQ. CDR3 sequence: CASSRRGTDSNQPQHF. CDR3 nucleotides: TGTGCCAGCAGCCGGCGGGGAACTGATAGCAATCAGCCCCAGCATTTT.

This chain uses TRBV7-9 with TRBJ1-2; D not resolved. Germline values: CDR1 SEHNR, CDR2 FQNEAQ (reference sequence). This CDR3 has 14 amino acids. Trimming shortened V by 5 bases and J by 0 bases, and 10 bases separated the two germline ends. CDR3 DNA sequence: TGTGCCAGCAGCGTGCAGGCGTCTAACTATGGCTACACCTTC. Translated: CASSVQASNYGYTF.

This clone has a handful of counts. The V call is TRBV4-1, the J call TRBJ1-2; 7 bases line up with TRBD1. CDR1 and CDR2 (germline): MGHRA, YSYEKL. This CDR3 is built from 13 residues. V gave up 4 bases and J gave up 8 bases; unmatched junction bases: 7. CDR3 nucleotides: TGCGCCAGCAGCCTAGATCGACAGGGCGGCTACACCTTC. Amino acids: CASSLDRQGGYTF.

The rearrangement uses TRBV5-1 and TRBJ2-1, with TRBD2 identical over 9 bases. V trimming: 1 base; J trimming: 7 bases; junction bases outside the gene matches: 9. The CDR3 covers 16 residues. CDR1 is SGHRS, CDR2 YFSETQ, per germline. CDR3 nucleotides: TGCGCCAGCAGCTTGTTAGCGGGAGTATCTACAAATGAGCAGTTCTTC. Protein sequence: CASSLLAGVSTNEQFF.

V gene TRBV2 combines with J gene TRBJ2-2; 8 nucleotides line up with TRBD2. The V gene end was trimmed by 2 bases and the J gene end by 7 bases; junction bases not matched to a gene: 6. Germline assignment: CDR1 SNHLY and CDR2 FYNNEI. The CDR3 runs 15 residues. The CDR3: CASSELGGAVGELFF. The CDR3 region has the DNA TGTGCCAGCAGTGAACTCGGGGGGGCCGTCGGGGAGCTGTTTTTT.

The chain combines TRBV4-1 with TRBJ1-1; 7 bases match TRBD1. The CDR3 consists of 17 residues. Per the germline V gene, CDR1 is MGHRA and CDR2 is YSYEKL. The V gene end was trimmed by 4 bases and the J gene end by 5 bases; junction bases not matched to a gene: 16. The CDR3 nucleotides read TGCGCCAGCAGCCGCCTCATCCATTGGACAGGTGAAACTGAAGCTTTCTTT. Encoded protein: CASSRLIHWTGETEAFF.

Details on this clone: The sample holds other DNA sequences that translate to the same CDR3. This chain connects TRBV5-1 to TRBJ2-7, with D perhaps being TRBD1 or TRBD2 (5 bases each). The CDR3 sequence is 15 residues long. Trimming took off 4 bases at V and 1 base at J, with 15 bases between the two ends. CDR1 and CDR2 (germline): SGHRS, YFSETQ. CDR3 sequence: CASSLEGSSSYEQYF. The CDR3 nucleotides read TGCGCCAGCAGCCTCGAGGGGTCCTCTTCCTACGAGCAGTACTTC.

The V and J genes are TRBV28 and TRBJ1-5, with a weak D call TRBD1 (5 bases). This CDR3 contains 17 residues. Trimming shortened V by 5 bases and J by 2 bases, and 19 bases separated the two germline ends. Germline V gene sequence: CDR1 MDHEN, CDR2 SYDVKM. This chain's CDR3 is CASSKGSGTQGNQPQHF. The CDR3 nucleotides read TGTGCCAGCAGTAAAGGGTCCGGGACTCAGGGCAATCAGCCCCAGCATTTT.

The chain recombines TRBV5-4 with TRBJ1-1; a weak D match, TRBD1 (5 bases). The CDR3 totals 14 residues. Germline values: CDR1 SGHNT, CDR2 YYREEE (reference sequence). V lost 1 base and J lost 1, with 8 bases in between. The CDR3 coding sequence is TGTGCCAGCAGCTTGATGGGGGAGAACACTGAAGCTTTCTTT. This gives the protein CASSLMGENTEAFF.

The chain links TRBV19 to TRBJ2-4; TRBD1 might be the D (6 bases). CDR1 and CDR2 from the germline V gene are LNHDA and SQIVND (reference sequence). Trimming cost V 3 bases and J 1 base, with 13 bases left between them. This CDR3 contains 16 residues. The CDR3 sequence is CASSIMGTGAKNIQYF. In nucleotides, the CDR3 is TGTGCCAGTAGTATCATGGGCACAGGGGCCAAAAACATTCAGTACTTC. Looking up the rest from reference TRBV19 and TRBJ2-4 gives the full variable domain: DGGITQSPKYLFRKEGQNVTLSCEQNLNHDAMYWYRQDPGQGLRLIYYSQIVNDFQKGDIAEGYSVSREKKESFPLTVTSAQKNPTAFYLCASSIMGTGAKNIQYFGAGTRLSVL.

V is TRBV7-2 and J is TRBJ2-7, with 8 bases identical to TRBD1. The germline CDR1 and CDR2 sequences are SGHTA and FQGNSA. The CDR3 has 14 residues. V shed 3 bases, J shed 3 bases, and the junction held 4 bases outside the gene matches. The CDR3 DNA follows: TGTGCCAGCAGCTTCCGGACAGGGCACTACGAGCAGTACTTC. Encoded protein: CASSFRTGHYEQYF.

The chain links TRBV11-1 to TRBJ2-7, with D possibly TRBD2 on 6 matching bases. This CDR3 has 15 amino acids. Germline lookup yields CDR1 SGHAT and CDR2 FQDESV (reference sequence). The V end was cut by 6 bases, the J end by 3 bases, with 18 bases between. The CDR3 sequence: CASSYPGTGVYEQYF. CDR3 DNA sequence: TGTGCCAGCAGTTATCCCGGGACGGGGGTCTACGAGCAGTACTTC.

This chain connects TRBV7-9 to TRBJ2-7; D possibly corresponds to TRBD1 (5 bases). The CDR3 has 13 amino acids. Trimming took off 0 bases at V and 7 bases at J, with 10 bases between the two ends. CDR1 is SEHNR, CDR2 FQNEAQ, per germline (reference sequence). The CDR3 spells CASSLAGAGEQYF. The CDR3 coding sequence is TGTGCCAGCAGCTTAGCAGGGGCCGGGGAGCAGTACTTC. Filled out from reference TRBV7-9 and TRBJ2-7, the complete variable domain reads DTGVSQNPRHKITKRGQNVTFRCDPISEHNRLYWYRQTLGQGPEFLTYFQNEAQLEKSRLLSDRFSAERPKGSFSTLEIQRTEQGDSAMYLCASSLAGAGEQYFGPGTRLTVT.

The table lists this clone with a count of one. CDR3 in amino acids: CASSSQGLDGYTF. The CDR3 nucleotides are TGTGCCAGCAGTTCACAGGGGTTGGATGGCTACACCTTC. The rearrangement joins TRBV6-6 to TRBJ1-2; 7 bases line up with TRBD1. The CDR3 contains 13 residues. The germline CDR1 and CDR2 sequences are MNHNY and SVGAGI (reference sequence). V shed 4 bases and J 6 bases; nucleotides not matched to a gene: 5.

This chain links TRBV10-3 with TRBJ2-5; D is possibly TRBD2 (5 bases). Germline V CDR1 and CDR2: ENHRY, SYGVKD. CDR3 length: 13 amino acids. Trimming removed 8 bases from V and 4 bases from J, with 14 bases in between. CDR3 coding DNA: TGTGCCATCGCAAGGACTGTCGGAGAGACCCAGTACTTC. It is translated as CAIARTVGETQYF.

This rearrangement joins TRBV2 to TRBJ2-3; no clear D. CDR3 length: 13 residues. The germline V gene has CDR1 SNHLY and CDR2 FYNNEI. The V end lost 4 bases, the J end lost 0 bases, and 5 bases lay between the germline ends. CDR3: CASSVLSTDTQYF. CDR3 nucleotide sequence: TGTGCCAGCAGTGTACTAAGCACAGATACGCAGTATTTT. Variable domain in full (rest from reference TRBV2 and TRBJ2-3): EPEVTQTPSHQVTQMGQEVILRCVPISNHLYFYWYRQILGQKVEFLVSFYNNEISEKSEIFDDQFSVERPDGSNFTLKIRSTKLEDSAMYFCASSVLSTDTQYFGPGTRLTVL.